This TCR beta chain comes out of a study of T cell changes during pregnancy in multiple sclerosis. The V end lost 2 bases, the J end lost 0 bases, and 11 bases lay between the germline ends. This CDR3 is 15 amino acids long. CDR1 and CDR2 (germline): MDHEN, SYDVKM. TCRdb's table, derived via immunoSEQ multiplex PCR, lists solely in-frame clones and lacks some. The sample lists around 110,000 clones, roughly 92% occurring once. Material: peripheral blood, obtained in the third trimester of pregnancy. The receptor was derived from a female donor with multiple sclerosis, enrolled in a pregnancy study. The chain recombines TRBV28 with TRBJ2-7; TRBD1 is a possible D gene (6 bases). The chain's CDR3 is CASSLLAGDSYEQYF. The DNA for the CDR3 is TGTGCCAGCAGTTTACTGGCAGGGGACTCCTACGAGCAGTACTTC.